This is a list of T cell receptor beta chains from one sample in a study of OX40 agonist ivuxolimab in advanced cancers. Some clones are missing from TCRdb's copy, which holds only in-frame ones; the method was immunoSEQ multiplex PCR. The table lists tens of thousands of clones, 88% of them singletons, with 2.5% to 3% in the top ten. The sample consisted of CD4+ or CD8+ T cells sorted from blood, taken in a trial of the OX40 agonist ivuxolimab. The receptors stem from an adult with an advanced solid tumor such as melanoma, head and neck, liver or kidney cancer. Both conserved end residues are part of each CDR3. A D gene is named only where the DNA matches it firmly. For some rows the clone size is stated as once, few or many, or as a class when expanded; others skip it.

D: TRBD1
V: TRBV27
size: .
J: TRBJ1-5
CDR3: CASSLSPPGQGGRGNQPQHF
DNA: TGTGCCAGCAGTTTATCCCCCCCGGGACAGGGGGGGAGGGGCAATCAGCCCCAGCATTTT

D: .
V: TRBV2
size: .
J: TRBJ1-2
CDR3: CASSVDVGYTF
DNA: TGTGCCAGCAGTGTTGACGTTGGCTACACCTTC

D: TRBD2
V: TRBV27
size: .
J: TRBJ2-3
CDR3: CASSFRLAGGPDTQYF
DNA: TGTGCCAGCAGTTTCAGACTAGCGGGGGGGCCAGATACGCAGTATTTT

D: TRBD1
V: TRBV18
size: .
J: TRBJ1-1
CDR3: CASSPLDRGTEAFF
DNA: TGTGCCAGCTCACCCCTGGACAGGGGGACTGAAGCTTTCTTT

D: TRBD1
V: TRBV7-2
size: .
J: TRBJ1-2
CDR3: CASSSPRPGQGKDGYTF
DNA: TGTGCCAGCAGCTCGCCGAGGCCGGGACAGGGGAAAGATGGCTACACCTTC

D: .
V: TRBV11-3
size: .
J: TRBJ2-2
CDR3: CASSSNTGELFF
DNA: TGTGCCAGCAGCTCAAACACCGGGGAGCTGTTTTTT

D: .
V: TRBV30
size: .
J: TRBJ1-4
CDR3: CAWSRAGLDTEKLFF
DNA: TGTGCCTGGAGCAGGGCAGGGCTCGATACTGAAAAACTGTTTTTT

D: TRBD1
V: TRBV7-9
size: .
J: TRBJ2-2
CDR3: CASSLRQGSGELFF
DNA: TGTGCCAGCAGCTTAAGACAGGGTTCCGGGGAGCTGTTTTTT

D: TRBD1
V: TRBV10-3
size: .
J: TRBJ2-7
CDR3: CAIRPTGNSSYEQYF
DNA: TGTGCCATCAGGCCGACAGGGAACAGCTCCTACGAGCAGTACTTC

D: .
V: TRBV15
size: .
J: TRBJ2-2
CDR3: CATSRDLAGELFF
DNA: TGTGCCACCAGCAGAGACCTCGCCGGGGAGCTGTTTTTT

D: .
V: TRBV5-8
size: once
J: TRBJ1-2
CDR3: CASSLVGVNYGYTF
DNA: TGTGCCAGCAGCTTGGTTGGGGTCAACTATGGCTACACCTTC